This record looks at one T cell receptor beta chain sequence and its context. These data are taken from a study of blood T cell repertoires in COVID-19. Study details: Spain, Italy and the United States supplied samples that represented acute and convalescent COVID-19. T cells, B-cell-depleted T cells, or PBMCs provided the cDNA or gDNA that served as material.

CDR1 MNHNS and CDR2 SASEGT come from the germline V gene. This CDR3 comprises 16 residues. Trimming left V 1 base short and J 3 bases short, with 12 bases between. Under the authors' procedure: It was from reference gene primer amplification that nucleated cell counts were estimated. This table comes from immunoSEQ multiplex PCR, and its TCRdb copy is limited to in-frame clones, with some not included. The V and J calls and the clone size are those of that table, but D and trimming were determined from the DNA. The sample includes 110,000 or so clones, 75% to 90% seen only once; the top ten take about 5.5%. Seattle patient enrollment occurred during active infection, with longitudinal follow-up thereafter.

This clonotype was obtained from an older woman with COVID-19, enrolled during active disease. The chain carries TRBV6-1 and TRBJ2-2; a weak D match, TRBD2 (6 bases). The sequenced sample consisted of peripheral blood. The CDR3 region has the DNA TGTGCCAGCAGTGAAGAAACAGCGGGCGACACCGGGGAGCTGTTTTTT. This translates into CASSEETAGDTGELFF.